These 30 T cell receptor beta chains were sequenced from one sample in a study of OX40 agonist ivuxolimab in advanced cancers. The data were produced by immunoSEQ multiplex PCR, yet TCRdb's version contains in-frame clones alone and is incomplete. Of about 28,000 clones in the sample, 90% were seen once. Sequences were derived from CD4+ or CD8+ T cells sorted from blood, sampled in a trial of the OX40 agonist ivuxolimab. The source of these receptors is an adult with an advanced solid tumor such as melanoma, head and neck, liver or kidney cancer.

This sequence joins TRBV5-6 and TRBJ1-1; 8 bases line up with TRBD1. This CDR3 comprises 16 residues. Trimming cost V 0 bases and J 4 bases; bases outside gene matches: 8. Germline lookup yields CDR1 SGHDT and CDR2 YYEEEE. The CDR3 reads CASSLGAVDRATEAFF. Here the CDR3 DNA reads TGTGCCAGCAGCTTGGGGGCGGTGGACAGGGCCACTGAAGCTTTCTTT.

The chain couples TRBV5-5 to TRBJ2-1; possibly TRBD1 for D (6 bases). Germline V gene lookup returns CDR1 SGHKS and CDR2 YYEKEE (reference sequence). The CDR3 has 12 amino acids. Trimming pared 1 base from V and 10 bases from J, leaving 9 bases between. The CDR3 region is CASSLWGTEQFF. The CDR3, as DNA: TGTGCCAGCAGCTTGTGGGGGACAGAGCAGTTCTTC.

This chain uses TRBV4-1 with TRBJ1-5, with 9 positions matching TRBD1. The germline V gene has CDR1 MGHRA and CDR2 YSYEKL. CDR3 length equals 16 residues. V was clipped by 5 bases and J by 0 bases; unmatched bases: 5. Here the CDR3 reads CASSSRTGASNQPQHF. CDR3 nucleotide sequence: TGCGCCAGCAGCTCCCGGACAGGGGCTAGCAATCAGCCCCAGCATTTT.

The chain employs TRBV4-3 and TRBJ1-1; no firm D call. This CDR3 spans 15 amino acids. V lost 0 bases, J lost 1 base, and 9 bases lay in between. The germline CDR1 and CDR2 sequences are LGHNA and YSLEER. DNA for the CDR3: TGCGCCAGCAGCCAAGATAGGGCGGGGAACACTGAAGCTTTCTTT. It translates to CASSQDRAGNTEAFF.

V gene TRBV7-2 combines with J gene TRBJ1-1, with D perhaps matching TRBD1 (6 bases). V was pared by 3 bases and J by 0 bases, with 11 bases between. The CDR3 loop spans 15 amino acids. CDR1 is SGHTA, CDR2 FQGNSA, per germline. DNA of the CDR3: TGTGCCAGCAGCTTCCACAGGGATGTGAACACTGAAGCTTTCTTT. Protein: CASSFHRDVNTEAFF. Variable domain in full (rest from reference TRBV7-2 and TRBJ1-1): GAGVSQSPSNKVTEKGKDVELRCDPISGHTALYWYRQSLGQGLEFLIYFQGNSAPDKSGLPSDRFSAERTGGSVSTLTIQRTQQEDSAVYLCASSFHRDVNTEAFFGQGTRLTVV.

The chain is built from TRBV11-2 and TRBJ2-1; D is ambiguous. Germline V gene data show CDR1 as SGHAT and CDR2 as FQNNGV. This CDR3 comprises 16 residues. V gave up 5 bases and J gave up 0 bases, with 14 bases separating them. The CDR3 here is CASSPSARSSYNEQFF. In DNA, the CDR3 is TGTGCCAGCAGCCCGTCCGCCAGGAGCTCCTACAATGAGCAGTTCTTC.

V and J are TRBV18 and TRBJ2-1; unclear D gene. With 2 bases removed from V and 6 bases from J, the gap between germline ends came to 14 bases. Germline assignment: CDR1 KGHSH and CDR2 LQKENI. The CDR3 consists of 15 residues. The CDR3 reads CASSPVGLSSNEQFF. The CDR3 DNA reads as TGTGCCAGCTCACCAGTCGGGCTATCTAGCAATGAGCAGTTCTTC.

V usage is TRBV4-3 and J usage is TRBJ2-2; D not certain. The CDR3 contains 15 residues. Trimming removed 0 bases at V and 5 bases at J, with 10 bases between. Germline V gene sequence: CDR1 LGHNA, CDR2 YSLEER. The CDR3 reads CASSQDRLGTGELFF. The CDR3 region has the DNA TGCGCCAGCAGCCAAGATAGATTGGGGACCGGGGAGCTGTTTTTT.

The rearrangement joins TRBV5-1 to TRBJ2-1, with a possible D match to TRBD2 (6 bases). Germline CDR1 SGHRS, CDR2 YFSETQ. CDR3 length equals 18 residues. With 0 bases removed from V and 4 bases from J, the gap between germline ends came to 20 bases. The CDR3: CASSLVGGPPNEYNEQFF. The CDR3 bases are TGCGCCAGCAGCTTGGTAGGAGGGCCACCGAACGAATACAATGAGCAGTTCTTC. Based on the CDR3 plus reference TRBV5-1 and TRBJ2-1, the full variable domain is KAGVTQTPRYLIKTRGQQVTLSCSPISGHRSVSWYQQTPGQGLQFLFEYFSETQRNKGNFPGRFSGRQFSNSRSEMNVSTLELGDSALYLCASSLVGGPPNEYNEQFFGPGTRLTVL.

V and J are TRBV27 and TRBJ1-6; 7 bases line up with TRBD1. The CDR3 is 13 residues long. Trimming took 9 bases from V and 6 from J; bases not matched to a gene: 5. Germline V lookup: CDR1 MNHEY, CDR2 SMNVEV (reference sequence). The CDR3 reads CARTGKGNSPLHF. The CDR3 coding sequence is TGTGCCAGGACAGGGAAAGGTAATTCACCCCTCCACTTT.

The CDR3 coding sequence is TGTGCCAGCAGCTCCGAAGGGACAGGACTCCAAGAGACCCAGTACTTC. It codes for CASSSEGTGLQETQYF. This chain links TRBV5-5 with TRBJ2-5; 8 positions agree with TRBD1. J was trimmed by 1 base and V by 3 bases; bases with no gene match: 8. This CDR3 contains 16 residues. Germline lookup yields CDR1 SGHKS and CDR2 YYEKEE (reference sequence). Combining the CDR3 with reference TRBV5-5 and TRBJ2-5 gives the whole variable domain DAGVTQSPTHLIKTRGQQVTLRCSPISGHKSVSWYQQVLGQGPQFIFQYYEKEERGRGNFPDRFSARQFPNYSSELNVNALLLGDSALYLCASSSEGTGLQETQYFGPGTRLLVL.

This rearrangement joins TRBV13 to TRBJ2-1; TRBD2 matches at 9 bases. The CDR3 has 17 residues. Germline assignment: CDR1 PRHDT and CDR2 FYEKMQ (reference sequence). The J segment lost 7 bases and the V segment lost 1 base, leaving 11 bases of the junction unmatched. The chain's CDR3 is CASSLAPGLAGLNEQFF. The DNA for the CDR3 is TGTGCCAGCAGCTTAGCCCCGGGGCTAGCGGGACTAAATGAGCAGTTCTTC.

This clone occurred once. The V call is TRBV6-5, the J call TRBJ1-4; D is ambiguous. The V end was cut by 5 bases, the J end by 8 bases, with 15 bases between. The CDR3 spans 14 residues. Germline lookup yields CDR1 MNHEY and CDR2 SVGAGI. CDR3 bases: TGTGCCAGCAGTGAAATTTCGGGGTACGAAAAACTGTTTTTT. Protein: CASSEISGYEKLFF.

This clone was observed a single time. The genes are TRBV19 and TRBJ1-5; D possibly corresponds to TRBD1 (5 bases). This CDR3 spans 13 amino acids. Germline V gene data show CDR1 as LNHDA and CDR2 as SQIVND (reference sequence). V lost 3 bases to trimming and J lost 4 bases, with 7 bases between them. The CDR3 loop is CASSMQGNQPQHF. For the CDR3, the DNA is TGTGCCAGTAGTATGCAGGGAAATCAGCCCCAGCATTTT.

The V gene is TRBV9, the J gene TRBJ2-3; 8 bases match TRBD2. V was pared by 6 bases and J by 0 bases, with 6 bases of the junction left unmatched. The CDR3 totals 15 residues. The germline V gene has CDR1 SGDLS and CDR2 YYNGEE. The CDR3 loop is CASTPVAGSTDTQYF. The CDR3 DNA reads TGTGCCAGCACACCCGTAGCGGGAAGCACAGATACGCAGTATTTT.

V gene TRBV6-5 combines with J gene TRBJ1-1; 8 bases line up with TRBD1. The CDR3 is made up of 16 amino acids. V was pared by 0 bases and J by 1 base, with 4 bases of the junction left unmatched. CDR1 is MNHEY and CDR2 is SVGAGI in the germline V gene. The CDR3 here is CASSYSRDRRNTEAFF. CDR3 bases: TGTGCCAGCAGTTACTCGAGGGACAGGAGGAACACTGAAGCTTTCTTT.

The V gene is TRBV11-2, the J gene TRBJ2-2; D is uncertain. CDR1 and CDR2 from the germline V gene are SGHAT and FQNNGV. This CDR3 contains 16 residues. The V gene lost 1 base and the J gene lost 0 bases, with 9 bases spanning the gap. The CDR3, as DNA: TGTGCCAGCAGCTTAGGGTTCCTACCGAACACCGGGGAGCTGTTTTTT. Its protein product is CASSLGFLPNTGELFF.

Written as DNA, the CDR3 is TGTGCCAGCAGCTTTGCGCTAGCGGAGCAGTACTTC. Its translation: CASSFALAEQYF. The V gene is TRBV7-2, the J gene TRBJ2-7, with D perhaps TRBD2 (6 bases). In germline, CDR1 is SGHTA, CDR2 FQGNSA. CDR3 length: 12 amino acids. Trimming removed 3 bases at V and 7 bases at J, with 10 bases between.

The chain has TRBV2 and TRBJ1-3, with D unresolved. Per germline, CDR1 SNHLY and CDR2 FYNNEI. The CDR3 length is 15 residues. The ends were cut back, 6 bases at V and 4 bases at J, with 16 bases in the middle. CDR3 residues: CASRDLGLLGNTIYF. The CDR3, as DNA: TGTGCCAGCAGGGACCTGGGCTTGCTCGGAAACACCATATATTTT.

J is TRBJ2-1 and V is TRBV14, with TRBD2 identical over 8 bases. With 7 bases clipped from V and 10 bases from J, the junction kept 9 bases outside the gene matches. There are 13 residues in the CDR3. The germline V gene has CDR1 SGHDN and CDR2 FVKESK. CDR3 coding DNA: TGTGCCAGCACTCCACACGGGACTAGAGAGCAGTTCTTC. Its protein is CASTPHGTREQFF.

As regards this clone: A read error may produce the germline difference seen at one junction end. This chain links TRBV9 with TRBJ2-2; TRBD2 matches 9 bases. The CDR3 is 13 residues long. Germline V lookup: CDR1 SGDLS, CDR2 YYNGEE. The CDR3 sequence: CASSGSTTGELFF. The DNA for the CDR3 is TGTGCCAGTAGCGGGAGTACGACCGGGGAGCTGTTTTTT.

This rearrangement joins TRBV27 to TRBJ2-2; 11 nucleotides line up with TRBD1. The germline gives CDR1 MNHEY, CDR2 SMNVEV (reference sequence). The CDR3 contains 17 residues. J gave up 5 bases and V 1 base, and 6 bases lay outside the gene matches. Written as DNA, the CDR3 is TGTGCCAGCAGTTTATACGGGACAGGGGGTTTAACCGGGGAGCTGTTTTTT. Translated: CASSLYGTGGLTGELFF.

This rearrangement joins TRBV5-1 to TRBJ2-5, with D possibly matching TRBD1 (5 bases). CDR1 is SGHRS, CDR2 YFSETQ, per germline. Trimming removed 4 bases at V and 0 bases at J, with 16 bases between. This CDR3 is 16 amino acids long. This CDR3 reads CASSSQEVDNQETQYF. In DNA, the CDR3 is TGCGCCAGCAGCAGCCAAGAGGTGGACAACCAAGAGACCCAGTACTTC.

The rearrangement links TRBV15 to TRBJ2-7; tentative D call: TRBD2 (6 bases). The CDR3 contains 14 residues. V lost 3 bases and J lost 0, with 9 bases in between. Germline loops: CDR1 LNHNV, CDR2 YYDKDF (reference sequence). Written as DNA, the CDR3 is TGTGCCACCAGCAGCGGCGGGACCTCCTACGAGCAGTACTTC. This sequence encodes CATSSGGTSYEQYF.

DNA for the CDR3: TGCGCCAGCAGCCGGGGAGAGTACTCTGGAAACACCATATATTTT. It specifies CASSRGEYSGNTIYF. V is TRBV4-3 and J is TRBJ1-3; D not certain. CDR3 length: 15 residues. Germline V gives CDR1 LGHNA, CDR2 YSLEER. Trimming removed 4 bases at V and 0 bases at J, with 10 bases between.

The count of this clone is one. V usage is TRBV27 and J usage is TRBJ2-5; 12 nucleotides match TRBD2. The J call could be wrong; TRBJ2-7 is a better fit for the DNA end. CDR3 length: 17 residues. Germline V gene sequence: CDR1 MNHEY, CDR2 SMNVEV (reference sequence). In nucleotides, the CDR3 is TGTGCCAGCAGTTTATTCCTAGCGGGAGGGCCCTCAGACGAGCAGTACTTC. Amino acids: CASSLFLAGGPSDEQYF.

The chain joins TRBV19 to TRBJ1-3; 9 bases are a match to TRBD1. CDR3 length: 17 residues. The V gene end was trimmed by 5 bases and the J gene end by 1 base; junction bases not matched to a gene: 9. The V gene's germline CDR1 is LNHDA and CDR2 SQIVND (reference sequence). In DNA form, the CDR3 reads TGTGCCAGTAGTCCATACACAGGGGGCCTTTCTGGAAACACCATATATTTT. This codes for CASSPYTGGLSGNTIYF.

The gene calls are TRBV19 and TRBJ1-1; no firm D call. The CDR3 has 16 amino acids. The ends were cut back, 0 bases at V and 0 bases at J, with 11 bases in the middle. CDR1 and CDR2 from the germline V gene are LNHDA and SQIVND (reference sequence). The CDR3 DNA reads TGTGCCAGTAGTATAGATCCCACAGAACTGAACACTGAAGCTTTCTTT. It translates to CASSIDPTELNTEAFF.

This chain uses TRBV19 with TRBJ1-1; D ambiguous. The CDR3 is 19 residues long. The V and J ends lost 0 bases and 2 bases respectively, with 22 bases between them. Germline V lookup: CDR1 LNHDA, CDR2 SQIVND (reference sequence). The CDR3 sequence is CASSIDDFPTTDFNTEAFF. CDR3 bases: TGTGCCAGTAGTATAGATGATTTCCCCACGACTGATTTCAACACTGAAGCTTTCTTT.

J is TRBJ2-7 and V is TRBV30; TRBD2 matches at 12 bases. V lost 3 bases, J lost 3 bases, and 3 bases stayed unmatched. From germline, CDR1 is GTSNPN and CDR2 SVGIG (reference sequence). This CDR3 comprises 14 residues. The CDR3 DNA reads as TGTGCCTGGAGAAGACTAGCGGGAGTCTACGAGCAGTACTTC. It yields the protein CAWRRLAGVYEQYF.